A selection of T cell receptor beta chains follows, all from one sample in a study of blood T cells in healthy people across ages. TCRdb ran MiXCR on the 5' RACE reads and lists one entry per CDR3 protein. The table lists some 1,500,000 distinct CDR3 sequences, 35% to 45% of them singletons. The specimen sequenced was blood. The receptors come from a woman aged 18-30 years in good health. Each CDR3 is given with its conserved first and last residue. The order of the fields is V gene, D gene, clone size, J gene, CDR3 DNA, CDR3 protein. The D gene is left open where the match is weak. Some rows have no size entry. The others give once, few or many, or a class for an expanded clone.

TRBV5-1	-	few	TRBJ2-7	TGCGCCAGCAGTTGGGACTCCTCCTCTTCCTACGAGCAGTACTTC	CASSWDSSSSYEQYF
TRBV20-1	-	few	TRBJ2-1	TGCAGTGCTAGAGAAGACAATGAGCAGTTCTTC	CSAREDNEQFF
TRBV18	-	-	TRBJ1-1	TGTGCCAGCTCACCACGGACAACGGGGATGAACACTGAAGCTTTCTTT	CASSPRTTGMNTEAFF
TRBV25-1	TRBD2	-	TRBJ2-3	TGTGCCAGCAGTCCCGGGCTAGCGGGAGGTCCCTATACGCAGTATTTT	CASSPGLAGGPYTQYF
TRBV20-1	-	few	TRBJ2-5	TGCAGTGCTAGAAGGGTGCGTTGGGAGACCCAGTACTTC	CSARRVRWETQYF
TRBV3-1	-	once	TRBJ1-2	TGTGCCAGCAGCCAAGCTGTGGACTGTGGCTACACCTTC	CASSQAVDCGYTF
TRBV20-1	-	-	TRBJ2-1	TGCAGTGCTAGAGATCGAACCGGGCAGTTCTTC	CSARDRTGQFF
TRBV11-2	-	-	TRBJ1-1	TGTGCCAGCAGCTTAATCCTGAATGAAGCTTTCTTT	CASSLILNEAFF
TRBV6-2/TRBV6-3	TRBD1	-	TRBJ1-1	TGTGCCAGCAGCCAACAGGGGATGGATGCTTTCTTT	CASSQQGMDAFF
TRBV29-1	-	-	TRBJ2-7	TGCAGCGTAAGGGGACGGGCCTACGAGCAGTACTTC	CSVRGRAYEQYF
TRBV7-9	-	-	TRBJ2-3	TGTGCCAGCAGCTTAAACGGGGCGGCAGATACGCAGTATTTT	CASSLNGAADTQYF
TRBV28	TRBD2	-	TRBJ2-1	TGTGCCAGCACCCCCGTGGTAGCGGGATACAATGAGCAGTTCTTC	CASTPVVAGYNEQFF
TRBV27	-	-	TRBJ2-7	TGTGCCAGCAGTCCTATTGCCCCCTCGGGCGTTAGCTCCTACGAGCAGTACTTC	CASSPIAPSGVSSYEQYF
TRBV12-3/TRBV12-4	-	-	TRBJ2-7	TGTGCCAGCAGTTTATTCCCCAGGGGCTCCTACGAGCAGTACTTC	CASSLFPRGSYEQYF
TRBV20-1	TRBD1	-	TRBJ1-5	TGCAGTGCTAGCTCCAGGGGGAGAAGCAATCAGCCCCAGCATTTT	CSASSRGRSNQPQHF
TRBV5-1	-	-	TRBJ2-7	TGCGCCAGCAGGGAAGGCCTCCGCGAGCAGTACTTC	CASREGLREQYF
TRBV30	-	-	TRBJ2-7	TGTGCCTGGGGACCGGGAGCCAGCTACGAGCAGTACTTC	CAWGPGASYEQYF
TRBV12-3/TRBV12-4	TRBD1	few	TRBJ1-5	TGTGCCAGCAGCCCGACAGGGGCGCCCAATCAGCCCCAGCATTTT	CASSPTGAPNQPQHF
TRBV12-3/TRBV12-4	-	-	TRBJ1-4	TGTGCCAGCAGTTTAATTAGGTTCGAAAAACTGTTTTTT	CASSLIRFEKLFF
TRBV29-1	-	-	TRBJ1-1	TGCAGCGTTGAGGGTCCGGGAGGCACTGAAGCTTTCTTT	CSVEGPGGTEAFF
TRBV3-1	-	-	TRBJ2-7	TGTGCCAGCAGCCAAGATTTAGTAGAGCCCGAGCAGTACTTC	CASSQDLVEPEQYF
TRBV7-9	TRBD1	-	TRBJ1-2	TGTGCCAGCAGCTTAGTGACAGGGATCCCCTATGGCTACACCTTC	CASSLVTGIPYGYTF
TRBV5-1	TRBD1	-	TRBJ2-1	TGCGCCAGCAGCCCATGGACAGGGGGCGATGAGCAGTTCTTC	CASSPWTGGDEQFF
TRBV2	-	-	TRBJ2-2	TGTGCCAGCAGTGAACTAGCTGGCGGGGAGCTGTTTTTT	CASSELAGGELFF
TRBV27	-	-	TRBJ2-7	TGTGCCAGCGGTAATCGGCGGGCCTACGAGCAGTACTTC	CASGNRRAYEQYF
TRBV5-1	-	few	TRBJ1-2	TGCGCCAGCAGCTTGGAAGGCGGGGACACCTCTAACTATGGCTACACCTTC	CASSLEGGDTSNYGYTF
TRBV12-3/TRBV12-4	-	few	TRBJ2-3	TGTGCCAGCAGTCAGGTCTCCGAGGTAAATACGCAGTATTTT	CASSQVSEVNTQYF
TRBV20-1	-	-	TRBJ2-7	TGCAGTGTTAGAGTCGCGGGCCTTATTACCTACGAGCAGTACTTC	CSVRVAGLITYEQYF
TRBV4-3	-	few	TRBJ1-5	TGCGCCAGCAGCCAACATAGCAATCAGCCCCAGCATTTT	CASSQHSNQPQHF
TRBV20-1	-	few	TRBJ2-7	TGCAGTGCTAGTAGGCCGGAAACCTACGAGCAGTACTTC	CSASRPETYEQYF
TRBV7-2	TRBD2	-	TRBJ2-3	TGTGCCAGCAGCAAACTAGCGGGAATCACAGATACGCAGTATTTT	CASSKLAGITDTQYF
TRBV6-2/TRBV6-3	-	-	TRBJ1-1	TGTGCCAGCGCGGGCGGCACTGAAGCTTTCTTT	CASAGGTEAFF
TRBV28	-	-	TRBJ1-5	TGTGCCAGCAGTTTATTAGGGCAGAGCAATCAGCCCCAGCATTTT	CASSLLGQSNQPQHF
TRBV5-1	-	-	TRBJ2-2	TGCGCCAGCAGCTTGACCGGGTTCTTTCCCGGGGAGCTGTTTTTT	CASSLTGFFPGELFF
TRBV29-1	-	-	TRBJ1-5	TGCAGCGTCGCTCTCGGGGTGGAGCGGCAGCCCCAGCATTTT	CSVALGVERQPQHF
TRBV29-1	TRBD1	few	TRBJ2-7	TGCAGCGTTGATGGGGACAGTGGAAAAGGGGAGCAGTACTTC	CSVDGDSGKGEQYF
TRBV3-1	-	-	TRBJ2-1	TGTGCCAGCAGCCAACAGAGGATGGGTGACAATGAGCAGTTCTTC	CASSQQRMGDNEQFF
TRBV20-1	TRBD2	few	TRBJ2-3	TGCAGTGCTAGAACTAGCGGGAGCGCTACGCAGTATTTT	CSARTSGSATQYF
TRBV4-2	-	few	TRBJ2-7	TGTGCCAGCAGCCAAGAGGACGGCGCCTACGAGCAGTACTTC	CASSQEDGAYEQYF
TRBV7-2	-	-	TRBJ1-5	TGTGCCAGCAGCTTAAGTGGGCGGCAGGGAATCAATCAGCCCCAGCATTTT	CASSLSGRQGINQPQHF
TRBV20-1	-	few	TRBJ1-4	TGCAGTGCTAGAGCCCAGGGTGGTGAAAAACTGTTTTTT	CSARAQGGEKLFF
TRBV7-8	-	-	TRBJ2-3	TGTGCCAGCAGCTTAGCGCGGACCGTGCGAACAGATACGCAGTATTTT	CASSLARTVRTDTQYF
TRBV20-1	-	-	TRBJ2-3	TGCAGTGCTGGAGTTGTCAGCACAGATACGCAGTATTTT	CSAGVVSTDTQYF
TRBV10-3	-	-	TRBJ2-7	TGTGCCATCAGTGCGATAGCAGAATCCTACGAGCAGTACTTC	CAISAIAESYEQYF
TRBV6-2/TRBV6-3	-	-	TRBJ2-7	TGTGCCAGCTTCTCCGTAAGCTCCTACGAGCAGTACTTC	CASFSVSSYEQYF
TRBV6-2/TRBV6-3	-	-	TRBJ2-1	TGTGCCAGCAGTTACTCGCGAGGGAACCCCTACAATGAGCAGTTCTTC	CASSYSRGNPYNEQFF
TRBV2	-	once	TRBJ1-1	TGTGCCAGCAGTGAAAATGGAAGAACTGAAGCTTTCTTT	CASSENGRTEAFF
TRBV12-5	TRBD1	-	TRBJ2-1	TGTGCTAGTGGTTTGGTACTTACAGGGGGCCATGCAAGCTCCTACAATGAGCAGTTCTTC	CASGLVLTGGHASSYNEQFF
TRBV12-3/TRBV12-4	-	-	TRBJ1-2	TGTGCCAGCAGTGTAACCAGGGTTTATGGCTACACCTTC	CASSVTRVYGYTF
TRBV2	-	many	TRBJ2-5	TGTGCCAGCAGTGGGGACTCGGGAGAGACCCAGTACTTC	CASSGDSGETQYF
TRBV29-1	TRBD2	few	TRBJ2-7	TGCAGCGTTGACCGTGCCGGGACTAGCGGGACCTACGAGCAGTACTTC	CSVDRAGTSGTYEQYF
TRBV29-1	-	many	TRBJ1-5	TGCAGCGTTGCATCCGGATCCAATCAGCCCCAGCATTTT	CSVASGSNQPQHF
TRBV24-1	TRBD1	once	TRBJ2-7	TGTGCCACCAGTGATGTCGGGACAGGGCTGTACAATGAGCAGTACTTC	CATSDVGTGLYNEQYF
TRBV28	TRBD2	-	TRBJ2-1	TGTGCCAGCACCCCCCTGACTAGCGGGAGGAACAATGAGCAGTTCTTC	CASTPLTSGRNNEQFF
TRBV20-1	-	-	TRBJ1-6	TGCAGTGCTAGAGATATTGAGGGGTCCTATAATTCACCCCTCCACTTT	CSARDIEGSYNSPLHF
TRBV12-3/TRBV12-4	TRBD1	few	TRBJ1-5	TGTGCCAGCAGTTTAGGGAGGGACAGGGGTTATCAGCCCCAGCATTTT	CASSLGRDRGYQPQHF
TRBV12-3/TRBV12-4	-	once	TRBJ1-3	TGTGCCAGCAGTCCAAGGGACCCAGGCTCTGGAAACACCATATATTTT	CASSPRDPGSGNTIYF
TRBV21-1	-	few	TRBJ2-7	TGTGCCAGCAGCAAAGCGGGTCAGAAGAACGAGCAGTACTTC	CASSKAGQKNEQYF
TRBV20-1	-	-	TRBJ1-2	TGCAGTGCTCACAGACAGTCTACTAACTATGGCTACACCTTC	CSAHRQSTNYGYTF
TRBV20-1	TRBD1	few	TRBJ2-2	TGCAGTGCTGGGGACAGGGCCACCGGGGAGCTGTTTTTT	CSAGDRATGELFF